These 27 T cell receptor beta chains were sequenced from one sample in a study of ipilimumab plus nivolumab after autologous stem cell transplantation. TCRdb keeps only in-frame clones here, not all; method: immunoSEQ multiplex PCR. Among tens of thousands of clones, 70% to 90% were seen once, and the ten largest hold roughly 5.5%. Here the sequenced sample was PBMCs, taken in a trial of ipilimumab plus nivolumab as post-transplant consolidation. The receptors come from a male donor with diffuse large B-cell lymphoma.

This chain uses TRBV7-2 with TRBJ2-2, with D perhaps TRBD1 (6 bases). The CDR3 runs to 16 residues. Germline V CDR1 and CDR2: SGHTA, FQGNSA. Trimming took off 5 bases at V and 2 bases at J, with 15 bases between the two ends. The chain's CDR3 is CASSPRTAPNTGELFF. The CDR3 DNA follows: TGTGCCAGCAGCCCCCGGACAGCACCAAACACCGGGGAGCTGTTTTTT.

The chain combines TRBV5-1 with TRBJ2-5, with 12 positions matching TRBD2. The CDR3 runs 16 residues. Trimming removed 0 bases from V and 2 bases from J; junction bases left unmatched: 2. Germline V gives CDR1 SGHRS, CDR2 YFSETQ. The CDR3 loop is CASSLGGLAGQETQYF. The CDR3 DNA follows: TGCGCCAGCAGCTTGGGCGGACTAGCGGGGCAAGAGACCCAGTACTTC.

CDR3 amino acids: CASSFNTEAFF. For the CDR3, the DNA is TGTGCCAGCAGCTTTAACACTGAAGCTTTCTTT. The chain uses TRBV5-5 and TRBJ1-1, with D unresolved. CDR1 SGHKS and CDR2 YYEKEE come from the germline V gene (reference sequence). The CDR3 has 11 residues. The V and J ends lost 2 bases and 2 bases respectively, with 1 base between them.

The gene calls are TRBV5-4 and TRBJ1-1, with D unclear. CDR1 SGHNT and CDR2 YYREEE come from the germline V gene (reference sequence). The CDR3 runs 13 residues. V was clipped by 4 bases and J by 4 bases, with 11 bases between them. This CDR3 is CASSPAVGTEAFF. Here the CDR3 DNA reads TGTGCCAGCAGCCCGGCGGTAGGCACTGAAGCTTTCTTT.

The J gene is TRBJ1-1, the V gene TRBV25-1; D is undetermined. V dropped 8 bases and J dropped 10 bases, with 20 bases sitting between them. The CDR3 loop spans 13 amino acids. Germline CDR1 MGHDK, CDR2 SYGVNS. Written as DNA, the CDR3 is TGTGCCAGCGCCGGAGCGTTGGGAGGGAGAGCTTTCTTT. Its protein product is CASAGALGGRAFF.

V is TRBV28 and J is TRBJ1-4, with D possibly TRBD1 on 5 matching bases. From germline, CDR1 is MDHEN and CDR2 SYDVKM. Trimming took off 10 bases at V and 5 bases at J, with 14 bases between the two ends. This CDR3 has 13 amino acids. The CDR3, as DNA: TGTGCCATCCGGATAGGGGAAAATGAAAAACTGTTTTTT. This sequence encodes CAIRIGENEKLFF. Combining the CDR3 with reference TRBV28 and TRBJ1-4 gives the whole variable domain DVKVTQSSRYLVKRTGEKVFLECVQDMDHENMFWYRQDPGLGLRLIYFSYDVKMKEKGDIPEGYSVSREKKERFSLILESASTNQTSMYLCAIRIGENEKLFFGSGTQLSVL.

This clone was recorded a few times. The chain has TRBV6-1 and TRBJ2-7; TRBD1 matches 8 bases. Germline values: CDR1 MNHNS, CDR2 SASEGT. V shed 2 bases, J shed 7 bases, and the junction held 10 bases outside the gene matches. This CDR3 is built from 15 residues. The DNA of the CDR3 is TGTGCCAGCAGTGAATCGGGACAGGCCGTGGGGGAGCAGTACTTC. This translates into CASSESGQAVGEQYF.

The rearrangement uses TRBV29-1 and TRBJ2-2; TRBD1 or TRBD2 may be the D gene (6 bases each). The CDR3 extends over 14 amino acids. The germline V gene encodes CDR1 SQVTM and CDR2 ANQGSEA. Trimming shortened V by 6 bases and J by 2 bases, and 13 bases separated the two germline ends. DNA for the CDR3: TGCAGCGTATGGGGGGCCCGAAACACCGGGGAGCTGTTTTTT. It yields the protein CSVWGARNTGELFF.

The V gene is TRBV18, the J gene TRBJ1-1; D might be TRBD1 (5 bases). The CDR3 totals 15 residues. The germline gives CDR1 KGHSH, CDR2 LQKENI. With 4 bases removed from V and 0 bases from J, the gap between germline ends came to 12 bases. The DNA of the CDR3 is TGTGCCAGCTCACGTTCGAGGGGCATGAACACTGAAGCTTTCTTT. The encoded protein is CASSRSRGMNTEAFF. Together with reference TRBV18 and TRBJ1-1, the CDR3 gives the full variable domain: NAGVMQNPRHLVRRRGQEARLRCSPMKGHSHVYWYRQLPEEGLKFMVYLQKENIIDESGMPKERFSAEFPKEGPSILRIQQVVRGDSAAYFCASSRSRGMNTEAFFGQGTRLTVV.

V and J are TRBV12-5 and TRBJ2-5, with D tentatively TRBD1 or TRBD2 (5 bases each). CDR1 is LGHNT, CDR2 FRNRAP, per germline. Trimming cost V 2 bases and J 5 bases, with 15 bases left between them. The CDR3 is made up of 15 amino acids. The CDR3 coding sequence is TGTGCTAGTGGTTTGACTGGGTCGGGGCAGGAGACCCAGTACTTC. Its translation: CASGLTGSGQETQYF.

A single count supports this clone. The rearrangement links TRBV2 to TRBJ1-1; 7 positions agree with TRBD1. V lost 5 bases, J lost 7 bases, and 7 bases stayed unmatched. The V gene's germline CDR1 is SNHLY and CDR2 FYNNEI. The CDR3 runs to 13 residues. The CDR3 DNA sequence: TGTGCCAGCAGTTACTCCCGGGACAGTGAAGCTTTCTTT. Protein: CASSYSRDSEAFF.

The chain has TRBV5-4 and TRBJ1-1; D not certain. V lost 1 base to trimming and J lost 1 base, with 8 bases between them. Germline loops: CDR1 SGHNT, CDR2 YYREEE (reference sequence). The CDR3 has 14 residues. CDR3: CASSLSGRNTEAFF. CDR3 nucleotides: TGTGCCAGCAGCTTGTCAGGCAGGAACACTGAAGCTTTCTTT.

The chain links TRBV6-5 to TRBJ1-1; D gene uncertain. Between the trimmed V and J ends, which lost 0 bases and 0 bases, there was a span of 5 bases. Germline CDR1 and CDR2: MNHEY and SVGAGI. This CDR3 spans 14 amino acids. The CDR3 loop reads CASSYSRVNTEAFF. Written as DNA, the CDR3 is TGTGCCAGCAGTTACTCACGGGTGAACACTGAAGCTTTCTTT.

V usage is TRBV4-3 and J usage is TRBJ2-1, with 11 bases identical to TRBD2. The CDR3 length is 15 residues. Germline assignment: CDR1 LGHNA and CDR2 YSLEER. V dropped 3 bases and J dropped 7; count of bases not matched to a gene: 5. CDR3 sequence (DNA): TGCGCCAGCAGCCAGACTAGCGGGGTATTTAATGAGCAGTTCTTC. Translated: CASSQTSGVFNEQFF.

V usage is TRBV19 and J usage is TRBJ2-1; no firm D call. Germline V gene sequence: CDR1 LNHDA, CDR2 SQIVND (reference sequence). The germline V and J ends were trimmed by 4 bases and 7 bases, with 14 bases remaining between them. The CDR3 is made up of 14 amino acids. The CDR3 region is CASSTSQDRNEQFF. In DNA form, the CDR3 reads TGTGCCAGTAGTACGAGCCAGGACCGTAATGAGCAGTTCTTC.

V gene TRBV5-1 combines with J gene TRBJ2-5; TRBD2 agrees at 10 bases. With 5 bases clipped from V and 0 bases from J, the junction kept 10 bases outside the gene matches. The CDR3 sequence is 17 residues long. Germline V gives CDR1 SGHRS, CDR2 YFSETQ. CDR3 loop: CASRLSSLAGDQETQYF. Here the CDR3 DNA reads TGCGCCAGCAGATTGTCGAGCCTAGCGGGGGACCAAGAGACCCAGTACTTC.

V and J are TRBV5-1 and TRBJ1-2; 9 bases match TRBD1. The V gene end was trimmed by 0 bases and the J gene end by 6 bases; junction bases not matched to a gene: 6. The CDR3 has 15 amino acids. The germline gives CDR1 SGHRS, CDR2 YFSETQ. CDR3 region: CASSLGDRARNGYTF. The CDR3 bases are TGCGCCAGCAGCTTGGGGGACAGGGCGAGAAATGGCTACACCTTC.

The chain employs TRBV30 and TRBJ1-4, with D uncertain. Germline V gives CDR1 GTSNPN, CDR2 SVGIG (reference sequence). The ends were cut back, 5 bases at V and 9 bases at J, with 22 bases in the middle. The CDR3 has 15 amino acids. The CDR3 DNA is TGTGCCTGGGGCGCGGGTACAGTTGGCTTGAAAAAACTGTTTTTT. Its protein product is CAWGAGTVGLKKLFF.

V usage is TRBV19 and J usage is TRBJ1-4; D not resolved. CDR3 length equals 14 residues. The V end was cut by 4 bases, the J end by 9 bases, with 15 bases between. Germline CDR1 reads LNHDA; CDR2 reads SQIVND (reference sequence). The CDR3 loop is CASSTLGQEKKLFF. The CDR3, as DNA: TGTGCCAGTAGTACCCTTGGGCAGGAGAAAAAACTGTTTTTT. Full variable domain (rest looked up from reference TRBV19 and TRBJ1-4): DGGITQSPKYLFRKEGQNVTLSCEQNLNHDAMYWYRQDPGQGLRLIYYSQIVNDFQKGDIAEGYSVSREKKESFPLTVTSAQKNPTAFYLCASSTLGQEKKLFFGSGTQLSVL.

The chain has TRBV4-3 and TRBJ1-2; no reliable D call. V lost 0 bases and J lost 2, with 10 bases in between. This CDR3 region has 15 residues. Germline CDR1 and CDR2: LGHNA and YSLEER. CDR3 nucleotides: TGCGCCAGCAGCCAAGAGTGGCAGACCAACTATGGCTACACCTTC. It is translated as CASSQEWQTNYGYTF.

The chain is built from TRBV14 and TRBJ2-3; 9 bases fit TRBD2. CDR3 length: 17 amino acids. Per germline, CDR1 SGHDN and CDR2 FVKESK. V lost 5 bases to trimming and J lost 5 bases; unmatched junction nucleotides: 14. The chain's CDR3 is CASSVSIAGVGGDTQYF. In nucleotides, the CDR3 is TGTGCCAGCAGCGTCAGCATAGCGGGGGTAGGAGGAGATACGCAGTATTTT.

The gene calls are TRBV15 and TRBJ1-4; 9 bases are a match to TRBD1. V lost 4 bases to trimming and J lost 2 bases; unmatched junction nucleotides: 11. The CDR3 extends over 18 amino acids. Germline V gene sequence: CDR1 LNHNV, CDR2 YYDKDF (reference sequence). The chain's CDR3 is CATSILGTGSVTNEKLFF. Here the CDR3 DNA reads TGTGCCACCAGCATCCTGGGGACAGGGTCAGTGACTAATGAAAAACTGTTTTTT. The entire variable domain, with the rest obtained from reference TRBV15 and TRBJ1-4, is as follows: DAMVIQNPRYQVTQFGKPVTLSCSQTLNHNVMYWYQQKSSQAPKLLFHYYDKDFNNEADTPDNFQSRRPNTSFCFLDIRSPGLGDTAMYLCATSILGTGSVTNEKLFFGSGTQLSVL.

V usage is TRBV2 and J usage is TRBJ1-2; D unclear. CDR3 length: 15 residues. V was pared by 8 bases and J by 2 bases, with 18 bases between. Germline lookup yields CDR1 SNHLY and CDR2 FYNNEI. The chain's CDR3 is CASLLLQSVNYGYTF. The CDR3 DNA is TGTGCCAGCCTGTTACTACAATCTGTAAACTATGGCTACACCTTC.

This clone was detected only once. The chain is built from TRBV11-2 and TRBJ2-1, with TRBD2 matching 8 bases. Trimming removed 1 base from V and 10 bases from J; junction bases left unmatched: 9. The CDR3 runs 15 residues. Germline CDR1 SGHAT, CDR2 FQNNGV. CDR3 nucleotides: TGTGCCAGCAGCTTAGTCGGGGGGGCCAAAGGGGAGCAGTTCTTC. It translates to CASSLVGGAKGEQFF.

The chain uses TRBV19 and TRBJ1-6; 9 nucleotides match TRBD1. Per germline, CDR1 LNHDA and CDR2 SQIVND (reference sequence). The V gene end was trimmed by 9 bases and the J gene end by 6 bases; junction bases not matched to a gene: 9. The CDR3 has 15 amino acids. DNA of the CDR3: TGTGCCAGCAATGACCGGACAGGGGTTAATTCACCCCTCCACTTT. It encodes CASNDRTGVNSPLHF.

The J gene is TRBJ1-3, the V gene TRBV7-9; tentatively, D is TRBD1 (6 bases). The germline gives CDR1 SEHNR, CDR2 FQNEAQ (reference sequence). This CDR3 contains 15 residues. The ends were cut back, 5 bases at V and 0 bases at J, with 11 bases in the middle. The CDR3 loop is CASSRQVGSGNTIYF. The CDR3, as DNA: TGTGCCAGCAGCCGACAGGTCGGCTCTGGAAACACCATATATTTT.

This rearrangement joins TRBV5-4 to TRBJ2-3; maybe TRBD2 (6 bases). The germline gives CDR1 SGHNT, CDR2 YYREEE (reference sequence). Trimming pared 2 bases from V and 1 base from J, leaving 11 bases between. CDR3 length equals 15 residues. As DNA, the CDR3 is TGTGCCAGCAGCTTTCGGGACTTGGGCACAGATACGCAGTATTTT. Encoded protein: CASSFRDLGTDTQYF.